The clone carrying this T cell receptor (beta chain) was detected only a few times. The data were taken from a study of OX40 agonist ivuxolimab in advanced cancers. Overall study context: Cancers in dose escalation were hepatocellular, melanoma, renal cell and head and neck.

Produced via immunoSEQ multiplex PCR; TCRdb's table is partial and in-frame only. The sample lists roughly 96,000 clones, 70% to 85% occurring once. The clonotype was recovered from an adult with an advanced solid tumor such as melanoma, head and neck, liver or kidney cancer. The material sequenced was CD4+ or CD8+ T cells sorted from blood, taken in a trial of the OX40 agonist ivuxolimab.

The CDR3 nucleotides read TGTGCCAGCAAGAGCGGGCAGTACGCAGATACGCAGTATTTT. Its translation: CASKSGQYADTQYF. V usage is TRBV6-6 and J usage is TRBJ2-3, with D possibly TRBD2 on 6 matching bases. V was pared by 7 bases and J by 4 bases, with 15 bases between. CDR1 is MNHNY, CDR2 SVGAGI, per germline (reference sequence). This CDR3 is 14 amino acids long.